The clone carrying this T cell receptor beta chain occurred a few times. Treatment specified: oral pan-JAK inhibitor, 5-10 mg twice daily. J was trimmed by 4 bases and V by 8 bases; bases with no gene match: 8. The germline V gene has CDR1 SNHLY and CDR2 FYNNEI. The CDR3 totals 14 residues. The sample is drawn from a study of CD8+ T cells in alopecia areata. Sequencing templates came from extracted RNA that was reverse transcribed into cDNA. The assay was immunoSEQ multiplex PCR, and TCRdb's table has in-frame clones only and misses some. The sample holds 200,000 or so clones; more than 30% are singletons and the top ten take 0.48%.

Material: CD4+ T cells sorted from blood, obtained at approximately week 30, from a patient treated with tofacitinib. The rearrangement uses TRBV2 and TRBJ2-5, with 9 bases matching TRBD1. This TCR was recovered from a human donor with alopecia areata. Here the CDR3 DNA reads TGTGCCAGCCGCATTACAGGGGGCGGAGAGACCCAGTACTTC. As protein: CASRITGGGETQYF.